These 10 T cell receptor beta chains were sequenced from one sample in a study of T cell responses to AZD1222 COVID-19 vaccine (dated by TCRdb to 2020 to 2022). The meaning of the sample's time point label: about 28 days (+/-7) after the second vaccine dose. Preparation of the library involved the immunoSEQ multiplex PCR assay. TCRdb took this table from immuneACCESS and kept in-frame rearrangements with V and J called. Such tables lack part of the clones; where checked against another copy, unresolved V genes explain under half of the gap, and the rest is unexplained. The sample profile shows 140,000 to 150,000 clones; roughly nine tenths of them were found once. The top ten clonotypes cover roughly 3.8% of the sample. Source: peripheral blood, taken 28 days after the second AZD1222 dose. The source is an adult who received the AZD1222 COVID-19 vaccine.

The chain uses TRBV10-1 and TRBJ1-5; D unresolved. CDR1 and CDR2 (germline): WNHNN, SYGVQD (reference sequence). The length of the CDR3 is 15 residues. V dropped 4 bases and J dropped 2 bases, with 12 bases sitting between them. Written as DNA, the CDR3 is TGCGCCAGCAGTGCCGGTGGACGGTGCAATCAGCCCCAGCATTTT. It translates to CASSAGGRCNQPQHF.

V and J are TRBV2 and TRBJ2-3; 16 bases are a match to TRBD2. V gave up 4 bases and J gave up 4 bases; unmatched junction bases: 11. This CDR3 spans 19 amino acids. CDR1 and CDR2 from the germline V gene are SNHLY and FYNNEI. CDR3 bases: TGTGCCAGCAGTGTACCGGGACTAGCGGGGGGGTTAGGGGCAGATACGCAGTATTTT. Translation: CASSVPGLAGGLGADTQYF.

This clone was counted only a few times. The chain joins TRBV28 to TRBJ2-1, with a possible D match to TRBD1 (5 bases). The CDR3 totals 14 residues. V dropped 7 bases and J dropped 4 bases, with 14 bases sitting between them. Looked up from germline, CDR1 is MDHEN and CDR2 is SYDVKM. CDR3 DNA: TGTGCCAGCATTAGGGCAGGGCGTTACAATGAGCAGTTCTTC. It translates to CASIRAGRYNEQFF.

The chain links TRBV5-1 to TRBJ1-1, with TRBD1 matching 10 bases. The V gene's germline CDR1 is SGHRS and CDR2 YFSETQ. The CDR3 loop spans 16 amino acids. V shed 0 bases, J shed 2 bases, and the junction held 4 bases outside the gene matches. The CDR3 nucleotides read TGCGCCAGCAGCTTGGGGGACAGGGGCCAAAACACTGAAGCTTTCTTT. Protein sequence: CASSLGDRGQNTEAFF.

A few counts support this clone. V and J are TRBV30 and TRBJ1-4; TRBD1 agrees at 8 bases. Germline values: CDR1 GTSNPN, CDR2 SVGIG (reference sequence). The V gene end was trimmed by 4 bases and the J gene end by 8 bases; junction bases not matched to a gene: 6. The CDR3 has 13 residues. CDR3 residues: CAWTGGLGEKLFF. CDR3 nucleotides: TGTGCCTGGACAGGGGGCTTAGGCGAAAAACTGTTTTTT.

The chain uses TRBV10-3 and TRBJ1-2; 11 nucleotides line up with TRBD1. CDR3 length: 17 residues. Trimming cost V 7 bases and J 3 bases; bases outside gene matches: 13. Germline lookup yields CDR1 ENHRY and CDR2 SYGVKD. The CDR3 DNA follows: TGTGCCATCAACGGACCGGGACAGGGGGTTATAGACTATGGCTACACCTTC. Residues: CAINGPGQGVIDYGYTF.

The CDR3 loop reads CATSRDYGKGDNQPQHF. DNA of the CDR3: TGTGCCACCAGCAGAGATTACGGTAAAGGGGACAATCAGCCCCAGCATTTT. The rearrangement joins TRBV15 to TRBJ1-5; tentative D call: TRBD1 (5 bases). The CDR3 length is 17 residues. CDR1 and CDR2 from the germline V gene are LNHNV and YYDKDF (reference sequence). V lost 0 bases and J lost 3, with 15 bases in between.

The CDR3 loop is CASSVAGAGANVLTF. The DNA for the CDR3 is TGTGCCAGCAGCGTAGCAGGGGCTGGGGCCAACGTCCTGACTTTC. The chain couples TRBV9 to TRBJ2-6; TRBD1 is a possible D gene (6 bases). In germline, CDR1 is SGDLS, CDR2 YYNGEE. The CDR3 is 15 residues long. V shed 0 bases and J shed 2 bases, with 6 bases lying between them.

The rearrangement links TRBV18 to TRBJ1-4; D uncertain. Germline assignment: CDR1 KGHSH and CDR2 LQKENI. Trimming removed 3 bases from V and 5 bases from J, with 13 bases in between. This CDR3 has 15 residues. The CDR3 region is CASSPPSRVNEKLFF. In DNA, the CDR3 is TGTGCCAGCTCACCCCCCTCGCGGGTGAATGAAAAACTGTTTTTT.

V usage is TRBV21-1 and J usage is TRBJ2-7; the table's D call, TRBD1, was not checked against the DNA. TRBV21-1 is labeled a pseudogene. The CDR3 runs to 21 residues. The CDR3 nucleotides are TGTGCCAGCACCGTAATTATAACCGGGACAGGGGGCCGGTTAGAATCCTACGAGCAGTACTTC. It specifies CASTVIITGTGGRLESYEQYF.